Included here is one TCR beta chain sequence, with context. Its matching antigen is unknown. This sample stems from a study of cytotoxic CD8 clonotypes in ibrutinib-treated CLL. Whole-study results and caveats: Treatment saw public clonotypes, which were uncommon, either contract or stay stable.

V lost 5 bases to trimming and J lost 4 bases, with 13 bases between them. This CDR3 contains 14 residues. Per germline, CDR1 MNHEY and CDR2 SVGAGI. Assay used: immunoSEQ multiplex PCR; TCRdb lists only in-frame clones, some missing. The sample has 110,000 to 150,000 clones, approximately 80% seen once; the top ten hold 4.5% to 6.5%. The rearrangement joins TRBV6-5 to TRBJ2-3, with a tentative D call TRBD2 (6 bases). This TCR derives from a human donor with chronic lymphocytic leukemia. The source material was PBMCs, sampled after 24 months of ibrutinib treatment. Written as DNA, the CDR3 is TGTGCCAGCAGTGGGGGGAGTGCCGCAGATACGCAGTATTTT. It encodes CASSGGSAADTQYF.